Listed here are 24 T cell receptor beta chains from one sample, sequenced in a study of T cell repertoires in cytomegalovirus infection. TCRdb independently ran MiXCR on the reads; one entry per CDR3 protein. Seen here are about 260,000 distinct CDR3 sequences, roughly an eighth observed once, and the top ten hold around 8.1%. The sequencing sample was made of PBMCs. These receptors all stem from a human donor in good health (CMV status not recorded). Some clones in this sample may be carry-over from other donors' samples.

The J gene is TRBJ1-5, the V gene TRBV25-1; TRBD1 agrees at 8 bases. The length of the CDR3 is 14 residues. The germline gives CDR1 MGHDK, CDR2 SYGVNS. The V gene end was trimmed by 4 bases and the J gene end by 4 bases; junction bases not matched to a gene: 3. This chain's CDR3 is CASSGTGTNQPQHF. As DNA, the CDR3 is TGTGCCAGCAGTGGGACAGGGACTAATCAGCCCCAGCATTTT.

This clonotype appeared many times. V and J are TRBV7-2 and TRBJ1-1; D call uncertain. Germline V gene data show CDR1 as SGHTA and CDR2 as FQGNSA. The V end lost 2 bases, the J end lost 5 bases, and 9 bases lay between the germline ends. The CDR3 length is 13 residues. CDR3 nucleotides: TGTGCCAGCAGCTTAATAGCGAGGACTGAAGCTTTCTTT. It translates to CASSLIARTEAFF. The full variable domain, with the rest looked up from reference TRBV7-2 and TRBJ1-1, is GAGVSQSPSNKVTEKGKDVELRCDPISGHTALYWYRQSLGQGLEFLIYFQGNSAPDKSGLPSDRFSAERTGGSVSTLTIQRTQQEDSAVYLCASSLIARTEAFFGQGTRLTVV.

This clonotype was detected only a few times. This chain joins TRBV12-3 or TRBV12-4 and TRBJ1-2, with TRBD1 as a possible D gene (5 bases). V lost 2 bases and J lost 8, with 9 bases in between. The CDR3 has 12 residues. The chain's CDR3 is CASSLLGRGYTF. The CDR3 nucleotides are TGTGCCAGCAGTTTACTGGGACGCGGCTACACCTTC.

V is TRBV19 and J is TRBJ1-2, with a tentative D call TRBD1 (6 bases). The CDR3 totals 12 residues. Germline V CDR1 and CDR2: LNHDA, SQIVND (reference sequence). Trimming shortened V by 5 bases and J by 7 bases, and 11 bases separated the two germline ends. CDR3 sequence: CASSRGALGYTF. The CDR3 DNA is TGTGCCAGTAGTCGGGGGGCGCTTGGCTACACCTTC.

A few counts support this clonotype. CDR3 sequence (DNA): TGTGCCACCAGCAGAGAGGGAGACCAGCCCCAGCATTTT. Its translation is CATSREGDQPQHF. The rearrangement uses TRBV15 and TRBJ1-5; the D is unclear. The length of the CDR3 is 13 residues. The V and J ends lost 0 bases and 7 bases respectively, with 7 bases between them. Per germline, CDR1 LNHNV and CDR2 YYDKDF (reference sequence).

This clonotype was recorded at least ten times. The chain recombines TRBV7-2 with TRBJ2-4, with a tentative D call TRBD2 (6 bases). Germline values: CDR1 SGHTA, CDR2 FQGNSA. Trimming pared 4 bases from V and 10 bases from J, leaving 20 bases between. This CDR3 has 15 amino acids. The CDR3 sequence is CASSSVQGGWEIQYF. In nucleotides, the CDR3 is TGTGCCAGCAGCTCCGTGCAGGGAGGTTGGGAGATTCAGTACTTC.

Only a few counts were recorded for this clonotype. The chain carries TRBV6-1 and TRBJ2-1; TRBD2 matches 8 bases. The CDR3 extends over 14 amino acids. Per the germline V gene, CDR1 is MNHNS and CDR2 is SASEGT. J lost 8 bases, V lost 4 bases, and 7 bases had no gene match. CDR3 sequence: CASSGVVAGYEQFF. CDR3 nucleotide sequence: TGTGCCAGCAGTGGGGTGGTAGCGGGGTATGAGCAGTTCTTC.

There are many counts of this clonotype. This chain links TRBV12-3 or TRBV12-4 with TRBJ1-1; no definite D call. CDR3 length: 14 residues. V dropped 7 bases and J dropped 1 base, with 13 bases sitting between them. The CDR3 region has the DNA TGTGCCAGCACCACGAATTGGGGGAACACTGAAGCTTTCTTT. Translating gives CASTTNWGNTEAFF.

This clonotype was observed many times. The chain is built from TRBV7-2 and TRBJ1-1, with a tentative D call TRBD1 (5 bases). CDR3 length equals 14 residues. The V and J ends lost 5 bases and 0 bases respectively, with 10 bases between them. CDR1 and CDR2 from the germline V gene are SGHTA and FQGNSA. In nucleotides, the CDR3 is TGTGCCAGCAGCCCCAGGGCTGTGAACACTGAAGCTTTCTTT. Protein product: CASSPRAVNTEAFF.

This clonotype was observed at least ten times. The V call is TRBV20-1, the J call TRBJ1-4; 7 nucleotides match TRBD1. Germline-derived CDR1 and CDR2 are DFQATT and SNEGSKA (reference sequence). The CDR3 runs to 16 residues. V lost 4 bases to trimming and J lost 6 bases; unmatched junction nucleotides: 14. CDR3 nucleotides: TGCAGTGCTAAAAGTTATGGCGGGACAGCTTATGAAAAACTGTTTTTT. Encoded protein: CSAKSYGGTAYEKLFF.

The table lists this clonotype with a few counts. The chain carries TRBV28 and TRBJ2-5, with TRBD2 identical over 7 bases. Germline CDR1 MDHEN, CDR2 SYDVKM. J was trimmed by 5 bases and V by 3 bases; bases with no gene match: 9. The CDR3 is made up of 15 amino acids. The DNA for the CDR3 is TGTGCCAGCAGTTTTAGCGGGTCGGGCAGGGAGACCCAGTACTTC. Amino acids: CASSFSGSGRETQYF.

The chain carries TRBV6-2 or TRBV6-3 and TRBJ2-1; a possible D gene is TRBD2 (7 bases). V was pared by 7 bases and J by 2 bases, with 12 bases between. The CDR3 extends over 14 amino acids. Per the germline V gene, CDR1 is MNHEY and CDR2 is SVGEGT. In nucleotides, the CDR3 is TGTGCCAGCAAAAGAGGGGGGGCCTACAATGAGCAGTTCTTC. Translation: CASKRGGAYNEQFF.

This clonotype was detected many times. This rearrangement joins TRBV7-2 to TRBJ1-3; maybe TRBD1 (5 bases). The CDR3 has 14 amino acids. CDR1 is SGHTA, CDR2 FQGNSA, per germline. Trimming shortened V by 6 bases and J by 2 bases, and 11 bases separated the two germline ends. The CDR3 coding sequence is TGTGCCAGCAGTAGCGGGGGTACTGGAAACACCATATATTTT. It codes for CASSSGGTGNTIYF.

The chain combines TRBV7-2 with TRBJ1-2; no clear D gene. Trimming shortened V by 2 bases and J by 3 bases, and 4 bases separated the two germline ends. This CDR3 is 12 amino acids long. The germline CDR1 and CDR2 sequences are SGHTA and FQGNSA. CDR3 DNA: TGTGCCAGCAGCTTACAAGACTATGGCTACACCTTC. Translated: CASSLQDYGYTF.

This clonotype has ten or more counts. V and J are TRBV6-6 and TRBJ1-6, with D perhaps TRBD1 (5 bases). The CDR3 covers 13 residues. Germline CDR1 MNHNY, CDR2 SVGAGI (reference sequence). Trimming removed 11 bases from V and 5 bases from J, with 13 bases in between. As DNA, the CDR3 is TGTGCCGCCACGGGACTGCATAATTCACCCCTCCACTTT. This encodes CAATGLHNSPLHF.

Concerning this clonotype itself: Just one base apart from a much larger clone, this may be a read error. Here the CDR3 DNA reads TGTGCCAGCAGCCAAGGGGGAGGGACATGGGATCAGCCCCAGCATTTT. Its protein product is CASSQGGGTWDQPQHF. The genes are TRBV4-2 and TRBJ1-5; TRBD1 is a possible D gene (6 bases). The CDR3 extends over 16 amino acids. V lost 1 base to trimming and J lost 5 bases, with 15 bases between them. CDR1 is LGHNA, CDR2 YNFKEQ, per germline.

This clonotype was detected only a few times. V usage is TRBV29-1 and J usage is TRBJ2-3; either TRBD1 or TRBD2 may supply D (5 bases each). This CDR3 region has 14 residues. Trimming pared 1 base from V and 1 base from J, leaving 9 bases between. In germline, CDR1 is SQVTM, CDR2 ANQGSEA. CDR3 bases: TGCAGCGTTGAAGGGGGGTACGGCACAGATACGCAGTATTTT. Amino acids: CSVEGGYGTDTQYF.

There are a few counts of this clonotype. The CDR3 reads CASSLFAGGGYEQYF. CDR3 sequence (DNA): TGTGCCAGCAGCTTATTTGCGGGAGGCGGCTACGAGCAGTACTTC. This chain joins TRBV7-3 and TRBJ2-7, with TRBD2 matching 8 bases. The V segment lost 2 bases and the J segment 3 bases; nucleotides outside the gene matches: 6. Germline assignment: CDR1 SGHTA and CDR2 FQGTGA. CDR3 size: 15 residues.

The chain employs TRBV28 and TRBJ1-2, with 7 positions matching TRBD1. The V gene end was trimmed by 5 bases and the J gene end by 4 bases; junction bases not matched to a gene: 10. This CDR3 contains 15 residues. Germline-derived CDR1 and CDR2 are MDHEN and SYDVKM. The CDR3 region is CASSPPGQKSYGYTF. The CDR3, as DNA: TGTGCCAGCAGTCCTCCGGGACAGAAGAGCTATGGCTACACCTTC.

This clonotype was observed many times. For the CDR3, the DNA is TGCAGTGCTAGGGGTAGCGGGTTCTCCTACGAGCAGTACTTC. Its translation is CSARGSGFSYEQYF. J is TRBJ2-7 and V is TRBV20-1, with TRBD2 matching 7 bases. CDR3 length: 14 residues. Germline loops: CDR1 DFQATT, CDR2 SNEGSKA (reference sequence). With V trimmed by 3 bases and J by 0 bases, 5 bases remained unmatched.

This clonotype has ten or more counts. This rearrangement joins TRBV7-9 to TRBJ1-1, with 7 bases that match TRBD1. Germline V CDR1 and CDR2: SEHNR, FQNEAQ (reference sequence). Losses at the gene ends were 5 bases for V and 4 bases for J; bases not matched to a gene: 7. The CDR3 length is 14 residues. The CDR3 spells CASSRTGQVTEAFF. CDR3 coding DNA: TGTGCCAGCAGCCGAACCGGACAGGTCACTGAAGCTTTCTTT.

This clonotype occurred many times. For the CDR3, the DNA is TGTGCCAGCTCAACAGGGGGCCTTAACACCGGGGAGCTGTTTTTT. This gives the protein CASSTGGLNTGELFF. This rearrangement joins TRBV28 to TRBJ2-2; 9 bases map to TRBD1. V dropped 8 bases and J dropped 2; count of bases not matched to a gene: 6. Germline lookup yields CDR1 MDHEN and CDR2 SYDVKM. CDR3 length equals 15 residues.

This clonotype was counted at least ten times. In DNA, the CDR3 is TGTGCCAGCAGTAACCCTTTACCCAGGCAAGCTTTCTTT. It codes for CASSNPLPRQAFF. The chain couples TRBV6-2 or TRBV6-3 to TRBJ1-1; D gene unclear. The CDR3 runs 13 residues. Germline V gene sequence: CDR1 MNHEY, CDR2 SVGEGT. Trimming took 5 bases from V and 9 from J, leaving 16 bases between them.

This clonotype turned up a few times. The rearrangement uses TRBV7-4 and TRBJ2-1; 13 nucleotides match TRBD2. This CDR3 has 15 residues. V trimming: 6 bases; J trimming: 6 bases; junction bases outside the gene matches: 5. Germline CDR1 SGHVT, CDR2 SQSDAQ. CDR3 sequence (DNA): TGTGCCAGCAGACAGACTAGCGGGAGGTTCAATGAGCAGTTCTTC. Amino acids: CASRQTSGRFNEQFF.